The table lists the clone carrying this T cell receptor beta chain with many counts. This sample is drawn from a study of T cells in Graves' hyperthyroidism and ophthalmopathy. The study included ophthalmopathy patients with Clinical Activity Score at least 3, NOSPECS grade at least 4 and duration under 3 months. The study based diagnoses on clinical symptoms, serum thyroxine and TRAb, thyroid ultrasound and orbital computed tomography. Fresh 10 ml peripheral blood yielded PBMCs. This CDR3 is 17 amino acids long. In germline, CDR1 is MNHEY, CDR2 SMNVEV (reference sequence). Trimming pared 5 bases from V and 2 bases from J, leaving 22 bases between. Template material for amplifying TCR beta CDR3 regions consisted of RNA transcripts. A first-round RT-PCR of the TCR CDR3 used the HTBI primer set. TCRdb redid the calling of the multiplex PCR reads with MiXCR, one entry per CDR3 protein. Altogether 400,000 to 550,000 distinct CDR3 sequences are present, approximately 25% being singletons, with the ten largest covering around 10%.

The chain employs TRBV27 and TRBJ2-7; D tentatively fits TRBD1 or TRBD2 (5 bases each). The sample consisted of blood. This clonotype was sampled from a woman in her 30s with Graves' ophthalmopathy. CDR3: CASSPTAAGTAAYEQYF. The CDR3, as DNA: TGTGCCAGCAGTCCAACCGCTGCCGGGACGGCTGCCTACGAGCAGTACTTC.